This TCR beta chain was profiled in a study of shared clonotypes between healthy human individuals. Study-level information: Per donor, CD8 memory used one plate, CD8 naive used two, CD4 memory used three and CD4 naive used three.

At a deep level, the assay was run. Profiling relied on immunoSEQ multiplex PCR, and the TCRdb table lists in-frame clones only, not all of them. The data show more than 1 million clones, with about 84% seen just once and approximately 0.56% held by the top ten. As regards this clone: This same CDR3 is encoded by further DNA sequences in the sample.

The germline V gene has CDR1 MDHEN and CDR2 SYDVKM. CDR3 length: 13 residues. The V and J ends lost 3 bases and 4 bases respectively, with 9 bases between them. The genes are TRBV28 and TRBJ1-2; D is perhaps TRBD1 (6 bases). The specimen was memory CD4+ T cells from PBMCs. Indicated subset: CD45RA-negative fraction. The origin of this receptor is a man aged 18 to 30 in good health. Some clones in this sample may be carry-over from other donors' samples. CDR3 protein: CASSFRGGYGYTF. As DNA, the CDR3 is TGTGCCAGCAGTTTTCGAGGGGGCTATGGCTACACCTTC.